The 18 T cell receptor beta chains presented below share a single source sample, sequenced in a study of control samples from healthy donors and cancer patients (dated by TCRdb to the early 2020s). Libraries were made using the immunoSEQ multiplex PCR assay. What TCRdb holds here is the immuneACCESS table cut down to in-frame rearrangements. Part of the clones is not present; checked against another copy, under half of the missing clones reflect an unresolved V gene, and the others are unexplained. The sample table records 150,000 to 200,000 clones. The leading ten clones occupy 2.2% of the sample. The sample taken for sequencing was blood. Source of these receptors: a woman in her thirties in good health.

This chain uses TRBV10-3 with TRBJ1-1; D not resolved. Trimming left V 8 bases short and J 0 bases short, with 10 bases between. The CDR3 runs to 13 residues. Germline V CDR1 and CDR2: ENHRY, SYGVKD. The CDR3: CAIRAQMNTEAFF. The CDR3 DNA is TGTGCCATCCGGGCGCAAATGAACACTGAAGCTTTCTTT.

The V gene is TRBV9, the J gene TRBJ2-5; possibly TRBD1 or TRBD2 for D (5 bases each). V lost 0 bases and J lost 7, with 13 bases in between. Germline V gives CDR1 SGDLS, CDR2 YYNGEE. The CDR3 contains 14 residues. The CDR3 region has the DNA TGTGCCAGCAGCGTAGCAGGGAGTGACGTGACCCAGTACTTC. Translating it yields CASSVAGSDVTQYF.

This chain joins TRBV6-6 and TRBJ2-5; 12 nucleotides agree with TRBD2. V lost 6 bases and J lost 2; bases outside the gene matches: 7. CDR1 is MNHNY and CDR2 is SVGAGI in the germline V gene (reference sequence). CDR3 length: 16 residues. In DNA, the CDR3 is TGTGCCAGCAGGTCCGGGACTAGCGGGTTTCAAGAGACCCAGTACTTC. Protein product: CASRSGTSGFQETQYF.

The chain carries TRBV4-2 and TRBJ2-1; 14 positions match TRBD2. Germline V gene data show CDR1 as LGHNA and CDR2 as YNFKEQ. CDR3 length equals 18 residues. The V segment lost 4 bases and the J segment 0 bases; nucleotides outside the gene matches: 5. For the CDR3, the DNA is TGTGCCAGCAGCCCGGGACTAGCGGGGGACAGCTCCTACAATGAGCAGTTCTTC. It is translated as CASSPGLAGDSSYNEQFF.

The chain carries TRBV18 and TRBJ1-4; D is unresolved. CDR3 size: 12 residues. Germline-derived CDR1 and CDR2 are KGHSH and LQKENI. Between the trimmed V and J ends, which lost 3 bases and 7 bases, there was a span of 6 bases. The DNA of the CDR3 is TGTGCCAGCTCACCCCCGGGTGAAAAACTGTTTTTT. It specifies CASSPPGEKLFF.

The chain employs TRBV9 and TRBJ1-2; TRBD1 matches at 8 bases. V trimming: 7 bases; J trimming: 7 bases; junction bases outside the gene matches: 9. Germline V gene sequence: CDR1 SGDLS, CDR2 YYNGEE. There are 13 residues in the CDR3. CDR3 sequence: CASLDRATGGYTF. As DNA, the CDR3 is TGTGCCAGCTTGGACAGGGCCACTGGTGGCTACACCTTC.

V and J are TRBV3-1 (or the pseudogene TRBV3-2) and TRBJ2-2; 8 nucleotides match TRBD1. This CDR3 contains 19 residues. Germline trimming cut 3 bases from V and 1 base from J; bases unmatched to any gene: 13. Germline V lookup: CDR1 LGHDT, CDR2 YNNKEL (reference sequence). CDR3 bases: TGTGCCAGCAGCCACTACTTCTGGACAGGGTCGGTGAACACCGGGGAGCTGTTTTTT. This gives the protein CASSHYFWTGSVNTGELFF.

The chain couples TRBV29-1 to TRBJ2-3, with a tentative D call TRBD1 (5 bases). The CDR3 runs 14 residues. Per germline, CDR1 SQVTM and CDR2 ANQGSEA. The V gene lost 1 base and the J gene lost 4 bases, with 12 bases spanning the gap. In DNA form, the CDR3 reads TGCAGCGTTGAAGGCCAGGGTCAGGCAGATACGCAGTATTTT. This encodes CSVEGQGQADTQYF.

The V gene is TRBV4-1, the J gene TRBJ2-1; D remains ambiguous. The CDR3 loop spans 15 amino acids. Germline values: CDR1 MGHRA, CDR2 YSYEKL. The V and J ends lost 1 base and 4 bases respectively, with 11 bases between them. The CDR3 here is CASSQGVGTYNEQFF. The CDR3 DNA follows: TGCGCCAGCAGCCAAGGCGTGGGAACGTACAATGAGCAGTTCTTC.

The V gene is TRBV18, the J gene TRBJ2-2, with a weak D call TRBD1 (5 bases). The V end lost 2 bases, the J end lost 6 bases, and 13 bases lay between the germline ends. Germline V gene data show CDR1 as KGHSH and CDR2 as LQKENI. The CDR3 has 15 amino acids. The CDR3 protein is CASSPVQGISGELFF. DNA of the CDR3: TGTGCCAGCTCACCAGTCCAGGGTATCTCCGGGGAGCTGTTTTTT.

The CDR3 protein is CASSKEGSEYSNQPQHF. The CDR3 coding sequence is TGTGCCAGCAGCAAAGAGGGTTCGGAGTATAGCAATCAGCCCCAGCATTTT. This chain connects TRBV21-1 to TRBJ1-5. TRBV21-1 is labeled a pseudogene. This CDR3 is built from 17 residues.

The chain employs TRBV15 and TRBJ2-1; 10 positions match TRBD1. The CDR3 totals 16 residues. With V trimmed by 1 base and J by 7 bases, 7 bases remained unmatched. Germline V gene data show CDR1 as LNHNV and CDR2 as YYDKDF (reference sequence). The CDR3: CATSRVPGQGTNEQFF. In DNA form, the CDR3 reads TGTGCCACCAGCAGAGTACCGGGACAGGGGACGAATGAGCAGTTCTTC.

The chain is built from TRBV21-1 and TRBJ2-5. TRBV21-1 is reported as a pseudogene. The CDR3 sequence is 14 residues long. CDR3 loop: CASMVSRAQETQYF. The DNA for the CDR3 is TGTGCCAGCATGGTGAGTCGGGCTCAAGAGACCCAGTACTTC.

This chain links TRBV28 with TRBJ1-2; 7 bases match TRBD1. V dropped 5 bases and J dropped 4; count of bases not matched to a gene: 7. Germline CDR1 is MDHEN and CDR2 is SYDVKM. The CDR3 spans 14 residues. The CDR3 reads CASSQYRGIYGYTF. Written as DNA, the CDR3 is TGTGCCAGCAGTCAGTACAGGGGAATCTATGGCTACACCTTC.

V gene TRBV3-1 (or the pseudogene TRBV3-2) combines with J gene TRBJ1-3; D unresolved. The CDR3 sequence is 14 residues long. The germline V gene has CDR1 LGHDT and CDR2 YNNKEL (reference sequence). V was shortened by 0 bases and J by 2 bases, with 5 bases between the two germline ends. Here the CDR3 DNA reads TGTGCCAGCAGCCAAGAGGGGACTGGAAACACCATATATTTT. It encodes CASSQEGTGNTIYF.

V usage is TRBV9 and J usage is TRBJ2-2; maybe TRBD1 (5 bases). This CDR3 contains 18 residues. Trimming took off 3 bases at V and 0 bases at J, with 18 bases between the two ends. CDR1 and CDR2 from the germline V gene are SGDLS and YYNGEE. CDR3 sequence: CASSETEAPVPNTGELFF. As DNA, the CDR3 is TGTGCCAGCAGCGAGACAGAGGCGCCTGTTCCGAACACCGGGGAGCTGTTTTTT. The entire variable domain, with the rest obtained from reference TRBV9 and TRBJ2-2, is as follows: DSGVTQTPKHLITATGQRVTLRCSPRSGDLSVYWYQQSLDQGLQFLIQYYNGEERAKGNILERFSAQQFPDLHSELNLSSLELGDSALYFCASSETEAPVPNTGELFFGEGSRLTVL.

The chain employs TRBV28 and TRBJ2-3; D is perhaps TRBD1 or TRBD2 (5 bases each). The germline CDR1 and CDR2 sequences are MDHEN and SYDVKM. This CDR3 comprises 16 residues. The V and J ends lost 1 base and 2 bases respectively, with 13 bases between them. For the CDR3, the DNA is TGTGCCAGCAGTTTATTGGGCAGGGAGATCACAGATACGCAGTATTTT. Residues: CASSLLGREITDTQYF.

V gene TRBV5-4 combines with J gene TRBJ1-1; weak D call: TRBD1 (6 bases). The CDR3 covers 17 residues. V shed 2 bases and J shed 4 bases, with 21 bases lying between them. CDR1 is SGHNT, CDR2 YYREEE, per germline (reference sequence). Here the CDR3 DNA reads TGTGCCAGCAGCTTAGTTAAAATCAGGGGATCGGGCACTGAAGCTTTCTTT. Its protein product is CASSLVKIRGSGTEAFF.